This TCR beta chain was obtained from a study of blood T cell repertoires in COVID-19 (dated by TCRdb to the early 2020s). Turning to the overall study: The collaborator samples originated in the United States, Italy and Spain and spanned the acute and convalescent phases of COVID-19. The material from the prospective study consisted of cDNA or gDNA derived from T cells, B-cell-depleted T cells, or PBMCs. Subjects who had been exposed to COVID-19, were actively infected with it, or had recovered from it provided the deeply sampled blood TCRbeta repertoires that made up the dataset. A freely available public database, intended as a resource for researchers studying the immune response to SARS-CoV-2, is where the repertoires were released. The samples were drawn from two sources: the first 160 participants of the ongoing ImmuneRACE study, and 950 to 1,500 subjects contributed by 6 global collaborators. A de-identified subject ID, COVID-19 status, age in years and sex were almost always included in the sample metadata. Where available, HLA class I and class II types were taken from metadata supplied by the sample provider and were not determined by assay-based typing. What the authors observed across the whole study: How much clinical and demographic metadata was included differed by source and by participant, and the metadata was provided uncurated.

V is cut by 1 base and J by 1 base, and the space between the germline ends is 3 bases. For CDR1 and CDR2, the germline V gene lists KGHDR and SFDVKD. Including cysteine and phenylalanine, the CDR3 has 13 amino acids. The read is trimmed to its CDR3 DNA, 39 bases read in frame from base 1. Concerning this clone itself: Its cognate antigen has yet to be identified. The input lacks base qualities; no much larger clone sits a single base away.

TCRbeta CDR3 regions were amplified from genomic DNA by means of the immunoSEQ Assay, a bias-controlled multiplex PCR. Under the source paper's analysis protocol: Nucleated cell counts per sample were estimated from amplification of reference gene primers within the assay. To quantify the absolute abundance of each unique TCRbeta CDR3 rearrangement, sequence reads were collapsed and filtered. For each sample, productive Simpson clonality was calculated as the square root of Simpson's diversity index over productive rearrangements. What TCRdb holds here is the immuneACCESS table cut down to in-frame rearrangements. Part of the clones is not present; checked against another copy, under half of the missing clones reflect an unresolved V gene, and the others are unexplained. Clone size and V and J calls were adopted from that table, with D and trimming inferred from the DNA. The sample yields approximately 190,000 clones; around four fifths were counted once. The ten largest make up around an eighth of the sample.

Collaborating institutions collected whole blood in K2EDTA tubes following their own protocols. For TCRbeta analysis, collaborators shipped samples as frozen whole blood, isolated PBMCs, or DNA extracted from either of those sample types. The sequenced material came from peripheral blood. The chain is made from TRBV24-1 and TRBJ1-1; no D segment can be confidently identified. This sequence was found in a man younger than 40 with active or convalescent COVID-19. The DNA is as follows: TGTGCCACCAGTGATTTCAAGAACACTGAAGCTTTCTTT. Translated, this is CATSDFKNTEAFF.